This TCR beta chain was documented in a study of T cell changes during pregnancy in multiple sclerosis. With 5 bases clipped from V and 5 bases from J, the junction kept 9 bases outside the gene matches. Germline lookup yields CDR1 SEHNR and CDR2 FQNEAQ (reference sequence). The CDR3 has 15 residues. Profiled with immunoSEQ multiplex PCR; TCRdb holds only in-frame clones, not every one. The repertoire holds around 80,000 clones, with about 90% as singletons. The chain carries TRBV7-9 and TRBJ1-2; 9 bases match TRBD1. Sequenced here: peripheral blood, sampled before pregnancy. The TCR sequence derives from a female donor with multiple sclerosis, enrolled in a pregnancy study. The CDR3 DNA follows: TGTGCCAGCAGCCTAGGACAGGGGCGAGGGTATGGCTACACCTTC. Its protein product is CASSLGQGRGYGYTF. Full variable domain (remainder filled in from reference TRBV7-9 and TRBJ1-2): DTGVSQNPRHKITKRGQNVTFRCDPISEHNRLYWYRQTLGQGPEFLTYFQNEAQLEKSRLLSDRFSAERPKGSFSTLEIQRTEQGDSAMYLCASSLGQGRGYGYTFGSGTRLTVV.